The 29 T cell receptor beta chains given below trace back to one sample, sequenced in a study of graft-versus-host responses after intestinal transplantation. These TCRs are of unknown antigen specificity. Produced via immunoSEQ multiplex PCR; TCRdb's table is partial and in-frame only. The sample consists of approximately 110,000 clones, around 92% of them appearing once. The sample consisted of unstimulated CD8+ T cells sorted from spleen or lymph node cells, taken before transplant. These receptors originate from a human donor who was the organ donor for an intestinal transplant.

The CDR3 sequence: CASSQGPLNTEAFF. The CDR3 DNA reads as TGTGCCAGCAGCCAGGGACCACTGAACACTGAAGCTTTCTTT. The genes are TRBV9 and TRBJ1-1, with D tentatively TRBD1 (5 bases). CDR1 is SGDLS, CDR2 YYNGEE, per germline. The CDR3 length is 14 residues. With 4 bases removed from V and 0 bases from J, the gap between germline ends came to 10 bases.

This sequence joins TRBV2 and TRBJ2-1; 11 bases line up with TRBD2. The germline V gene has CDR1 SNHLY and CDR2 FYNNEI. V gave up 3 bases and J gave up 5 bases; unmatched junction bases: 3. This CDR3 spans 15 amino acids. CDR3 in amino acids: CASSDPGLADNEQFF. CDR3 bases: TGTGCCAGCAGTGATCCGGGACTAGCGGACAATGAGCAGTTCTTC.

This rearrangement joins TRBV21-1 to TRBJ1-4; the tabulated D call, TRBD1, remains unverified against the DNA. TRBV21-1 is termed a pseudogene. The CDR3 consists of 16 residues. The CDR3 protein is CASSKAQGAGVEKLFF. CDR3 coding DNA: TGTGCCAGCAGCAAAGCTCAGGGGGCAGGGGTTGAAAAACTGTTTTTT.

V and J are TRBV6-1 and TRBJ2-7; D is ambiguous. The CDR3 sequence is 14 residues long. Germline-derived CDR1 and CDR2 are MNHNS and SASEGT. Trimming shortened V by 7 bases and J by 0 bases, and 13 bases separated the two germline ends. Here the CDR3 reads CASILTYSSYEQYF. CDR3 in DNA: TGTGCCAGCATATTGACGTATAGCTCCTACGAGCAGTACTTC.

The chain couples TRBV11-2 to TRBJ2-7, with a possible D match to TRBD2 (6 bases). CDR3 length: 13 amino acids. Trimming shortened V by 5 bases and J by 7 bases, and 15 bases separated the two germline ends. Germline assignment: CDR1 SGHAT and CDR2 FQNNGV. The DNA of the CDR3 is TGTGCCAGCAGCCTGGGACTCCTCAAGGAGCAGTACTTC. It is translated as CASSLGLLKEQYF.

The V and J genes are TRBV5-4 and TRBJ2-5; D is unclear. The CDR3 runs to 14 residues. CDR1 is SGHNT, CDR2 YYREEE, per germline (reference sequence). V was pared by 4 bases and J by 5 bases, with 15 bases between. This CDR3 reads CASSPPGLGETQYF. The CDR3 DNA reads TGTGCCAGCAGCCCCCCCGGGTTAGGGGAGACCCAGTACTTC.

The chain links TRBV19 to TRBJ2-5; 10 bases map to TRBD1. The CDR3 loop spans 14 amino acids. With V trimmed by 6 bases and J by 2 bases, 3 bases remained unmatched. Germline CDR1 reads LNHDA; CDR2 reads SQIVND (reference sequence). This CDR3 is CASSGTGDQETQYF. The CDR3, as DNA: TGTGCCAGTAGCGGGACAGGGGATCAAGAGACCCAGTACTTC.

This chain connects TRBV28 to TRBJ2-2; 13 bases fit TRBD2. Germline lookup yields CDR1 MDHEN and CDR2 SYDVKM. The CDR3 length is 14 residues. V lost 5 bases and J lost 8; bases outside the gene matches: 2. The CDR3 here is CASSPGLAGGELFF. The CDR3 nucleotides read TGTGCCAGCAGTCCGGGACTAGCGGGAGGGGAGCTGTTTTTT.

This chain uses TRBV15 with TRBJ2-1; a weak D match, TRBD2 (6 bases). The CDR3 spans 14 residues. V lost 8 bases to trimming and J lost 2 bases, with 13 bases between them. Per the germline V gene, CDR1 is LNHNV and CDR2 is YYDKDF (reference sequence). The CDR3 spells CATAGGPTYNEQFF. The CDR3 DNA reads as TGTGCCACCGCAGGAGGGCCTACCTACAATGAGCAGTTCTTC. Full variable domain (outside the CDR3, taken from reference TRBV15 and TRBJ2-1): DAMVIQNPRYQVTQFGKPVTLSCSQTLNHNVMYWYQQKSSQAPKLLFHYYDKDFNNEADTPDNFQSRRPNTSFCFLDIRSPGLGDTAMYLCATAGGPTYNEQFFGPGTRLTVL.

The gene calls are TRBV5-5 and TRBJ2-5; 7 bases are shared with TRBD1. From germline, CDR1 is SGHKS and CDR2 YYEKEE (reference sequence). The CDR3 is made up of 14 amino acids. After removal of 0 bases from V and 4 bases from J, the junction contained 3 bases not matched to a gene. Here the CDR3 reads CASSLGNRGETQYF. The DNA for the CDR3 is TGTGCCAGCAGCTTGGGTAACAGGGGAGAGACCCAGTACTTC.

In DNA form, the CDR3 reads TGTGCCAGCAGCTGGACGGGACTCCCTGGTGATACGCAGTATTTT. Protein sequence: CASSWTGLPGDTQYF. The V call is TRBV7-8, the J call TRBJ2-3, with D tentatively TRBD2 (6 bases). V was clipped by 4 bases and J by 6 bases, with 17 bases between them. The CDR3 is made up of 15 amino acids. Germline V gene sequence: CDR1 SGHVS, CDR2 FQNEAQ.

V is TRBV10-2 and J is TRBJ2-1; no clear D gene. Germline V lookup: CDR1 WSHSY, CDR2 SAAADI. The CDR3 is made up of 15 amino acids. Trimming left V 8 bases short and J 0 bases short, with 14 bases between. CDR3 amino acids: CASSSTTYSYNEQFF. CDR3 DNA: TGCGCCAGCTCTTCGACAACCTACTCCTACAATGAGCAGTTCTTC.

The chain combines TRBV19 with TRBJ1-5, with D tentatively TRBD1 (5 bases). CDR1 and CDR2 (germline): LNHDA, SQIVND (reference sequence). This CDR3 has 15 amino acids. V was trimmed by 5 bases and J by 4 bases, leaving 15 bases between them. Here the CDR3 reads CASSRIRDRNQPQHF. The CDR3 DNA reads TGTGCCAGTAGTCGTATCAGGGACCGGAATCAGCCCCAGCATTTT.

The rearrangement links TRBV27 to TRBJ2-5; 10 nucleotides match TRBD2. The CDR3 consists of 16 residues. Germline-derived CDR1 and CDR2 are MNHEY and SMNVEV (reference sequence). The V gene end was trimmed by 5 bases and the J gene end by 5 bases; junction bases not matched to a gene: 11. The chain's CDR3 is CASSPRGLAALETQYF. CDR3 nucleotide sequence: TGTGCCAGCAGTCCGAGAGGACTAGCGGCTTTGGAGACCCAGTACTTC.

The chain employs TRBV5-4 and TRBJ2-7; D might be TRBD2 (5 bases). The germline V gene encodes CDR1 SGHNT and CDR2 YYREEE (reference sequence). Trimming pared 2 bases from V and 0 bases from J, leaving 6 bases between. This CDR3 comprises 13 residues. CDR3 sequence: CASSFGDSYEQYF. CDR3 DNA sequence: TGTGCCAGCAGCTTCGGGGACTCCTACGAGCAGTACTTC.

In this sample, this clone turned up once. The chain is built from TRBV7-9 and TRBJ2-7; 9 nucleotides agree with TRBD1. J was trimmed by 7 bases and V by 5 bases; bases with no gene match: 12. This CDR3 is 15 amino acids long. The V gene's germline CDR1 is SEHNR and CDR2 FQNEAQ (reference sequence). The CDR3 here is CASSAKTGGISEQYF. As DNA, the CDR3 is TGTGCCAGCAGCGCGAAGACAGGGGGGATTAGTGAGCAGTACTTC.

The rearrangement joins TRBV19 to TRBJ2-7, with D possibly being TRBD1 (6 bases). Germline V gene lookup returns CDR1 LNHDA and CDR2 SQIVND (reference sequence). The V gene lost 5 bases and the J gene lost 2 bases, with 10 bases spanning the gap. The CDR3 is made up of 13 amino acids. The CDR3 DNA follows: TGTGCCAGTAGTTCATCAGGGGCCTACGAGCAGTACTTC. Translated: CASSSSGAYEQYF.

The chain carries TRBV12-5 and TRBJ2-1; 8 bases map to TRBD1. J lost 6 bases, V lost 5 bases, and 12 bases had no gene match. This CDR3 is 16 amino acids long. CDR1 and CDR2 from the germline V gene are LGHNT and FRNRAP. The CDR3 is CASGLHWTGFPNEQFF. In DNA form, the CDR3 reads TGTGCTAGTGGTCTCCACTGGACAGGGTTCCCCAATGAGCAGTTCTTC.

The DNA for the CDR3 is TGTGCCAGCAGCTTAACTGCGGCCAGGGGGCGATTGAACTATGGCTACACCTTC. This gives the protein CASSLTAARGRLNYGYTF. This chain connects TRBV7-3 to TRBJ1-2; 8 bases fit TRBD1. Germline lookup yields CDR1 SGHTA and CDR2 FQGTGA. Trimming cost V 0 bases and J 2 bases; bases outside gene matches: 11. The CDR3 contains 18 residues.

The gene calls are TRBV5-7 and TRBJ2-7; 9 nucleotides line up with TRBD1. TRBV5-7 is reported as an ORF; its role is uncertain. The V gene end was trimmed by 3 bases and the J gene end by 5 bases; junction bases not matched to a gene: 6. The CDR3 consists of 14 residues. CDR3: CASSWDRESDEQYF. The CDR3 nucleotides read TGTGCCAGCAGCTGGGACAGGGAATCCGACGAGCAGTACTTC.

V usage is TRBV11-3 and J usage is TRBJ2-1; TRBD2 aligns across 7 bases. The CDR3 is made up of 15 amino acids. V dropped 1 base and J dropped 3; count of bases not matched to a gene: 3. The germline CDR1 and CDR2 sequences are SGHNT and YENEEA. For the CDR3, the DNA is TGTGCCAGCAGCTTAGCTTCTAGCGGCTACAATGAGCAGTTCTTC. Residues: CASSLASSGYNEQFF.

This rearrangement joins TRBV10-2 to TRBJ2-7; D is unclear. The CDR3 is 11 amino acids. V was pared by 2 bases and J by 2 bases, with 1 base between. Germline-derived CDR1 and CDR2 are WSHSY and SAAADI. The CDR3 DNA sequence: TGCGCCAGCAGTGAGACCTACGAGCAGTACTTC. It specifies CASSETYEQYF.

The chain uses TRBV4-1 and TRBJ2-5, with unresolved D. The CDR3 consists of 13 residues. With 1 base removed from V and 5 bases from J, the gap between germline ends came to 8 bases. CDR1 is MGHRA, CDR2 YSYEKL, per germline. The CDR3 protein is CASSQVQFETQYF. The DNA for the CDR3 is TGCGCCAGCAGCCAAGTACAGTTCGAGACCCAGTACTTC.

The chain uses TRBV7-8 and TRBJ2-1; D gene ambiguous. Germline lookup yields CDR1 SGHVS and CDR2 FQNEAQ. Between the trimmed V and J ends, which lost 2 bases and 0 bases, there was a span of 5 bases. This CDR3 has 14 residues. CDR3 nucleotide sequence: TGTGCCAGCAGCTTAATCGGCTCCTACAATGAGCAGTTCTTC. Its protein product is CASSLIGSYNEQFF.

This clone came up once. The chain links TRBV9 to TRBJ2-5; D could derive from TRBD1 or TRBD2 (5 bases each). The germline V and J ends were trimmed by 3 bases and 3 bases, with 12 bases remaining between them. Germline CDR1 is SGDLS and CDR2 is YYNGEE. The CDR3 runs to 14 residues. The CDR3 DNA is TGTGCCAGCAGCGCAGCGAGGGGAGAAGAGACCCAGTACTTC. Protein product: CASSAARGEETQYF.

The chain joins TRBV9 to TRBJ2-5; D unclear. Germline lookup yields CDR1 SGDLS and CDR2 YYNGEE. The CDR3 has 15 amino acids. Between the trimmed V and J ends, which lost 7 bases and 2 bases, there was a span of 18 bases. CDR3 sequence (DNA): TGTGCCAGCGGGGTTGCGGAGATGGGGCAAGAGACCCAGTACTTC. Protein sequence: CASGVAEMGQETQYF.

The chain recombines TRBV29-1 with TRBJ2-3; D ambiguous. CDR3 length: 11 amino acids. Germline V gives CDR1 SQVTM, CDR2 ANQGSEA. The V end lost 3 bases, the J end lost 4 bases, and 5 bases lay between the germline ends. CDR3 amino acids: CSVDRPDTQYF. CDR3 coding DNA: TGCAGCGTTGACAGGCCAGATACGCAGTATTTT.

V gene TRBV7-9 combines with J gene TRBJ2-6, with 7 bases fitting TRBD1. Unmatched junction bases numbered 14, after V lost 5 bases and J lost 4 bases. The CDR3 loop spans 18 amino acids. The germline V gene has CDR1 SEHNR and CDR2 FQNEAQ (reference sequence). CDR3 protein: CASSPTTTGLSGANVLTF. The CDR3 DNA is TGTGCCAGCAGCCCTACGACGACAGGGCTTTCCGGGGCCAACGTCCTGACTTTC.

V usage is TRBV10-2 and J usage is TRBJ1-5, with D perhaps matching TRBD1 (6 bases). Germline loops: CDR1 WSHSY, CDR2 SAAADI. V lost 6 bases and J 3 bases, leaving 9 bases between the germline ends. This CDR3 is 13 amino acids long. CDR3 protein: CASRDSYNQPQHF. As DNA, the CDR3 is TGCGCCAGCAGGGACAGTTACAATCAGCCCCAGCATTTT.